Presented here are 9 T cell receptor beta chains from one specimen sequenced in a study of shared clonotypes between healthy human individuals. TCRdb keeps only in-frame clones here, not all; method: immunoSEQ multiplex PCR. The table includes about 380,000 clones, roughly 96% detected once. Specimen: memory CD8+ T cells sorted from blood. The sample's subset: CD45RO+ cells pooled with CCR7-negative TemRA cells. These TCRs come from a man between 25 and 39 years old in good health.

This chain links TRBV2 with TRBJ2-1; the D gene could be TRBD1 or TRBD2 (6 bases each). Germline CDR1 and CDR2: SNHLY and FYNNEI. The CDR3 totals 15 residues. V was shortened by 6 bases and J by 0 bases, with 12 bases between the two germline ends. CDR3 nucleotides: TGTGCCAGCAGCTCCAGGGGAGGCTCCTACAATGAGCAGTTCTTC. Its translation: CASSSRGGSYNEQFF.

The chain couples TRBV7-3 to TRBJ2-7; 12 bases align to TRBD2. Germline V CDR1 and CDR2: SGHTA, FQGTGA. Losses at the gene ends were 8 bases for V and 3 bases for J; bases not matched to a gene: 8. This CDR3 region has 15 residues. In DNA form, the CDR3 reads TGTGCCAGCGCTCTAGCGGGAGGGCCGGACTACGAGCAGTACTTC. Its protein is CASALAGGPDYEQYF.

CDR3 sequence: CAIKNRGLPLGYTF. CDR3 DNA: TGTGCCATCAAGAACAGGGGCCTCCCGTTGGGCTACACCTTC. J is TRBJ1-2 and V is TRBV10-3; 7 bases are a match to TRBD1. Germline trimming cut 7 bases from V and 8 bases from J; bases unmatched to any gene: 13. Germline CDR1 and CDR2: ENHRY and SYGVKD. This CDR3 has 14 residues.

The V and J genes are TRBV28 and TRBJ1-2; 8 nucleotides line up with TRBD1. The J segment lost 14 bases and the V segment lost 6 bases, leaving 11 bases of the junction unmatched. This CDR3 has 12 amino acids. The germline CDR1 and CDR2 sequences are MDHEN and SYDVKM. The CDR3 spells CASRPTGGNWTF. CDR3 sequence (DNA): TGTGCCAGCAGGCCTACAGGGGGAAATTGGACCTTC.

This chain connects TRBV30 to TRBJ1-3, with 8 bases lining up with TRBD1. This CDR3 region has 12 residues. The trim removed 6 bases at V and 8 bases at J, leaving 6 bases unmatched. Germline CDR1 reads GTSNPN; CDR2 reads SVGIG (reference sequence). The chain's CDR3 is CACDRGGDTIYF. The DNA of the CDR3 is TGTGCCTGCGACAGGGGAGGAGACACCATATATTTT.

This sequence joins TRBV28 and TRBJ1-5; 9 bases line up with TRBD1. Trimming cost V 1 base and J 6 bases; bases outside gene matches: 10. Germline V gene lookup returns CDR1 MDHEN and CDR2 SYDVKM. CDR3 length: 17 residues. The CDR3 sequence: CASSLYRDRVGSQPQHF. For the CDR3, the DNA is TGTGCCAGCAGTTTATACCGGGACAGGGTTGGGAGTCAGCCCCAGCATTTT.

The DNA of the CDR3 is TGTGCCAGCAGGGGACCCCGCTCCTACAATGAGCAGTTCTTC. Protein product: CASRGPRSYNEQFF. The rearrangement uses TRBV11-1 and TRBJ2-1; the D call may be TRBD1 or TRBD2 (5 bases each). V lost 6 bases to trimming and J lost 0 bases, with 9 bases between them. The CDR3 runs 14 residues. Germline V CDR1 and CDR2: SGHAT, FQDESV (reference sequence).

V and J are TRBV6-5 and TRBJ2-2; TRBD2 is a possible D gene (5 bases). This CDR3 region has 14 residues. V was shortened by 2 bases and J by 1 base, with 5 bases between the two germline ends. CDR1 and CDR2 from the germline V gene are MNHEY and SVGAGI. As DNA, the CDR3 is TGTGCCAGCAGTTACGGACTGAACACCGGGGAGCTGTTTTTT. Its translation is CASSYGLNTGELFF.

Worth noting for this clone: A read error may produce the germline difference seen at one junction end. Other DNA variants within this sample encode the same CDR3. The J gene is TRBJ1-2, the V gene TRBV6-6; D is undetermined. In germline, CDR1 is MNHNY, CDR2 SVGAGI (reference sequence). This CDR3 is 16 amino acids long. CDR3 residues: CASSYPTGVRNYGYTF. Written as DNA, the CDR3 is TGCGCCAGCAGTTACCCCACCGGGGTCCGGAACTATGGCTACACCTTC.